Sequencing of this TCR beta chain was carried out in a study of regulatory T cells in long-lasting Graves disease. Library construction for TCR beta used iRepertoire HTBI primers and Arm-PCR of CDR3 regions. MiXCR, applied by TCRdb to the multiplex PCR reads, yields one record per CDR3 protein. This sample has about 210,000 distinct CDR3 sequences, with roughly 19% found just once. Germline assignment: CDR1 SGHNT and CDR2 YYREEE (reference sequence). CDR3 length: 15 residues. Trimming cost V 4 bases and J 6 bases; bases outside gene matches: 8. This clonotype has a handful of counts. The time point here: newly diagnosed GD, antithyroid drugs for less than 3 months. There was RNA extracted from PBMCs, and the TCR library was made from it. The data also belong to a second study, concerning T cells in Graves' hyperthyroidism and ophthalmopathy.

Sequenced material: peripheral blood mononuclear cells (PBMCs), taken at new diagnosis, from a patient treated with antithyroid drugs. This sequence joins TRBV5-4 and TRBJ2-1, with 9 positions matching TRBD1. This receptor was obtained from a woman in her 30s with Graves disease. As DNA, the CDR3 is TGTGCCAGCAGCCGGGGACAGGGATATGGCAATGAGCAGTTCTTC. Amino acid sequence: CASSRGQGYGNEQFF.